The clone carrying this T cell receptor (beta chain) was seen ten or more times. This sample was included in a study of T cells after yellow fever vaccination. Germline V gene sequence: CDR1 SGHTA, CDR2 FQGNSA. The CDR3 covers 16 residues. V lost 6 bases to trimming and J lost 5 bases, with 20 bases between them. MiXCR, run by TCRdb on the 5' RACE reads, gives a single entry per CDR3 protein. The sample yields roughly 120,000 distinct CDR3 sequences, 6.5% to 9% seen once. The chain links TRBV7-2 to TRBJ2-1; D might be TRBD2 (6 bases). The sequenced sample was CD4+ T cells sorted from PBMCs, obtained 45 days after the first yellow fever vaccination. The receptor was derived from a man aged 18-30 years who received the YFV17D yellow fever vaccine. CDR3 coding DNA: TGTGCCAGCAGTTATCTTAGCGGTGGAGACCACAATGAGCAGTTCTTC. Amino acids: CASSYLSGGDHNEQFF.